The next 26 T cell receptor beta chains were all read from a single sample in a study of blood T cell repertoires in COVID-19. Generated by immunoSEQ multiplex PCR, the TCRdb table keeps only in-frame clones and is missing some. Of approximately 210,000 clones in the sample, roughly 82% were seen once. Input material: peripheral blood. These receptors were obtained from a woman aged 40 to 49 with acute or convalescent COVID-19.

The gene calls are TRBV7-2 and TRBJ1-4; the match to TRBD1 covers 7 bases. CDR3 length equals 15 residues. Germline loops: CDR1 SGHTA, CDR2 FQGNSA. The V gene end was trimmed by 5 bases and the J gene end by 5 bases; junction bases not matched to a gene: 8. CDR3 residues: CASSPRGQINEKLFF. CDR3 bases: TGTGCCAGCAGCCCCAGGGGACAGATAAATGAAAAACTGTTTTTT.

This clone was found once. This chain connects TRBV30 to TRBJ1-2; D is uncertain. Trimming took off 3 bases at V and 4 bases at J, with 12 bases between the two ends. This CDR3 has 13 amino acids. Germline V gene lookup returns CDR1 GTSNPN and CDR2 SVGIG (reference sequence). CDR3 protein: CAWRWGEVYGYTF. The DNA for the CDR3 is TGTGCCTGGAGATGGGGAGAGGTCTATGGCTACACCTTC.

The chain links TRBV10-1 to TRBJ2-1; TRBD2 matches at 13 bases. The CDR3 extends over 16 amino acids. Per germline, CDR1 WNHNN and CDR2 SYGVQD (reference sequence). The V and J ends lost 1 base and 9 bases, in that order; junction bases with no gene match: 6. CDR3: CASSEFRLAGGGEQFF. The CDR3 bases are TGCGCCAGCAGTGAGTTTCGACTAGCGGGGGGAGGTGAGCAGTTCTTC.

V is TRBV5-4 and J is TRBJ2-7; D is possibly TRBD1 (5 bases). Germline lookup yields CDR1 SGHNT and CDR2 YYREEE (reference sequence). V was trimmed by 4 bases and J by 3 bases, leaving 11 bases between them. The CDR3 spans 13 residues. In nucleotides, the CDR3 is TGTGCCAGCAGCCCCTCTCAGGGCTACGAGCAGTACTTC. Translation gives CASSPSQGYEQYF.

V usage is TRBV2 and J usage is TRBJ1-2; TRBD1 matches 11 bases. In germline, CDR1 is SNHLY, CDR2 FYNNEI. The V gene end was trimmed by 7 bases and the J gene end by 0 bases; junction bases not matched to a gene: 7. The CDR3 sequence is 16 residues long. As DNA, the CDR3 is TGTGCCAGCACTCTGGACAGGGGGCCCACTAACTATGGCTACACCTTC. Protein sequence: CASTLDRGPTNYGYTF.

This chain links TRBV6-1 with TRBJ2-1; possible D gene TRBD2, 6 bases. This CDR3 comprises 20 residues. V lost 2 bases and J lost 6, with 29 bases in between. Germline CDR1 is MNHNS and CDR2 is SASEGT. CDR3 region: CASSEPLSSWRGDLVNEQFF. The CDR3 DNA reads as TGTGCCAGCAGTGAACCGTTGTCGTCGTGGCGCGGGGACCTGGTCAATGAGCAGTTCTTC.

CDR3 nucleotides: TGTGCCAGCAGCTTCCGGCAGGGGGCTCTTACGGAGCTGTTTTTT. Translated, it gives CASSFRQGALTELFF. The chain joins TRBV11-3 to TRBJ2-2, with TRBD1 matching 8 bases. J was trimmed by 10 bases and V by 3 bases; bases with no gene match: 10. CDR3 length equals 15 residues. In germline, CDR1 is SGHNT, CDR2 YENEEA.

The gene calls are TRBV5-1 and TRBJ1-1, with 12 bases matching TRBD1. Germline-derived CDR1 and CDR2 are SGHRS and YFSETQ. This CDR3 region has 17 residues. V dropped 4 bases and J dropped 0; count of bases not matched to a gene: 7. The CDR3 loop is CASSPGTGGLLNTEAFF. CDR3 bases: TGCGCCAGCAGCCCCGGGACAGGGGGCTTGCTGAACACTGAAGCTTTCTTT.

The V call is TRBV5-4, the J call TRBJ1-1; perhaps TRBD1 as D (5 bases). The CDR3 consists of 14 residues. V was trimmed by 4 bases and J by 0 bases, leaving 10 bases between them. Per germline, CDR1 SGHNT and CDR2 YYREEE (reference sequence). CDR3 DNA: TGTGCCAGCAGCCAGACAGTAATGAACACTGAAGCTTTCTTT. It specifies CASSQTVMNTEAFF.

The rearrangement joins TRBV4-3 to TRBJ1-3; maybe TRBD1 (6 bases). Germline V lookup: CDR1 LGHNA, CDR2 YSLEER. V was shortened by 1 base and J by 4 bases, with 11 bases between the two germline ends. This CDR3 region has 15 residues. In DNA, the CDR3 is TGCGCCAGCAGCCAAGCACAGGGCCTCGGAAACACCATATATTTT. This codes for CASSQAQGLGNTIYF.

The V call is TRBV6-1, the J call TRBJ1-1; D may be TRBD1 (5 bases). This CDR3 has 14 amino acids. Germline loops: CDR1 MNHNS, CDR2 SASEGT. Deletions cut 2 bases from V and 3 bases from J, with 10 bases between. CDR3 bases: TGTGCCAGCAGTGAAAGGGGTTGGGACACTGAAGCTTTCTTT. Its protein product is CASSERGWDTEAFF.

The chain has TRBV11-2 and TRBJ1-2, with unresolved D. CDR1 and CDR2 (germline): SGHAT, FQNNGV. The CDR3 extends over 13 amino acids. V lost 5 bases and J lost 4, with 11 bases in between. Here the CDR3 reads CASSTADGYGYTF. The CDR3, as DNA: TGTGCCAGCAGCACAGCGGACGGCTATGGCTACACCTTC.

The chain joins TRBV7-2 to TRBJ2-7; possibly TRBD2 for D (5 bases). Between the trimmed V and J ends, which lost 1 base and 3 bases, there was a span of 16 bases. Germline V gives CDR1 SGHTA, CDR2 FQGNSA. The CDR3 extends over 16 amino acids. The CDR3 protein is CASSLEPSRLLYEQYF. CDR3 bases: TGTGCCAGCAGCTTAGAGCCTAGCAGACTCCTCTACGAGCAGTACTTC.

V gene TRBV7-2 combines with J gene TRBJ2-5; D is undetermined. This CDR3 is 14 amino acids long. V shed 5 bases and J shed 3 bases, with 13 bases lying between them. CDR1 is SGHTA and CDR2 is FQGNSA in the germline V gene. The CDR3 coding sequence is TGTGCCAGCAGCCCTGGATCTAGGAAAGAGACCCAGTACTTC. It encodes CASSPGSRKETQYF.

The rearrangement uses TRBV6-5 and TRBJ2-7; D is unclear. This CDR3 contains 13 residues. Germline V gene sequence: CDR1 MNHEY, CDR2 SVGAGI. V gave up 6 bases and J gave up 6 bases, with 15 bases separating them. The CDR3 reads CASSNSLTGEQYF. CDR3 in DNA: TGTGCCAGCAGCAATTCCCTTACCGGCGAGCAGTACTTC.

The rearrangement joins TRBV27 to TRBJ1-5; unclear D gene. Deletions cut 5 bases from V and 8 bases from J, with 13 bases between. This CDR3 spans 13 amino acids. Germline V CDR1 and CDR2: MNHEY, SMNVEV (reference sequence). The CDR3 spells CASSALGREPQHF. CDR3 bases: TGTGCCAGCAGTGCCCTAGGGCGGGAGCCCCAGCATTTT.

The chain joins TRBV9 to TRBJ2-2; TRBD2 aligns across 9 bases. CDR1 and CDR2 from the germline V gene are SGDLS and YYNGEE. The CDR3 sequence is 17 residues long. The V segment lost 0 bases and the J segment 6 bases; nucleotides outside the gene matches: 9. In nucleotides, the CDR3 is TGTGCCAGCAGCGTAGCCGCGGGAGGGCCCTTGGCCGGGGAGCTGTTTTTT. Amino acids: CASSVAAGGPLAGELFF.

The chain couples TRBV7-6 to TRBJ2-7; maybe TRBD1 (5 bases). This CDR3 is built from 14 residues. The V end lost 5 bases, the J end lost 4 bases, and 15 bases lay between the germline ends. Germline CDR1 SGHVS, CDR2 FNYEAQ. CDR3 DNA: TGTGCCAGCAGCCCAGGGCTTACTACGTACGAGCAGTACTTC. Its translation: CASSPGLTTYEQYF.

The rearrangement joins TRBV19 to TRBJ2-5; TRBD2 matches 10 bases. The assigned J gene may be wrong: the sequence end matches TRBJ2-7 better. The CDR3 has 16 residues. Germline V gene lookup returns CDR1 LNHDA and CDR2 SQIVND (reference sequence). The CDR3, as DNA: TGTGCCAGTAGACGAGGCTTAGCGGGAGGCTCTTACGAGCAGTACTTC. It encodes CASRRGLAGGSYEQYF.

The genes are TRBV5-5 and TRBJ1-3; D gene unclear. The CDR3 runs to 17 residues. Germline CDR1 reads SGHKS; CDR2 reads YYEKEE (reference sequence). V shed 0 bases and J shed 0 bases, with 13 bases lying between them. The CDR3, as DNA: TGTGCCAGCAGCTTGGGTTTGGTGAAGAGCTCTGGAAACACCATATATTTT. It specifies CASSLGLVKSSGNTIYF.

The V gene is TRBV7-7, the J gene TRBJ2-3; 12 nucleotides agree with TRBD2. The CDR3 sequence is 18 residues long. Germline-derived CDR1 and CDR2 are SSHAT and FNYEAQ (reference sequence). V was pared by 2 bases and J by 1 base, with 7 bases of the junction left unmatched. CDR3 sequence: CASSLFLAGGLGTDTQYF. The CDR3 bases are TGTGCCAGCAGCTTATTCCTAGCGGGAGGGCTTGGCACAGATACGCAGTATTTT. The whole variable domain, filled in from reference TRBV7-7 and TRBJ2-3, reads GAGVSQSPRYKVTKRGQDVTLRCDPISSHATLYWYQQALGQGPEFLTYFNYEAQPDKSGLPSDRFSAERPEGSISTLTIQRTEQRDSAMYRCASSLFLAGGLGTDTQYFGPGTRLTVL.

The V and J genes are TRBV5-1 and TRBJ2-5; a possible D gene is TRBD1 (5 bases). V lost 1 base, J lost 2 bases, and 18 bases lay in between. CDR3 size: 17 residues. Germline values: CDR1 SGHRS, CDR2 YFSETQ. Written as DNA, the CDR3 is TGCGCCAGCAGCTTGCCGTCGGCGGCAGGGCTTCAAGAGACCCAGTACTTC. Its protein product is CASSLPSAAGLQETQYF.

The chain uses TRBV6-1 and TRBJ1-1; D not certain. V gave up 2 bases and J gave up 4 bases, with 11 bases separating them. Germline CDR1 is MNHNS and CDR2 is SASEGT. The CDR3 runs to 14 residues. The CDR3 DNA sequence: TGTGCCAGCAGTGAATCGATAATCGGCACTGAAGCTTTCTTT. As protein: CASSESIIGTEAFF.

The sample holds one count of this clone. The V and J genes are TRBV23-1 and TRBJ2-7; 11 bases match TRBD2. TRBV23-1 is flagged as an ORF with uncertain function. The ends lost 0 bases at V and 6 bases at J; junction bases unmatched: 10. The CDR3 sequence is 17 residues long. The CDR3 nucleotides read TGCGCCAGCAGTCAATCGGCTAGCGGGGGGTCCCTTGTCGAGCAGTACTTC. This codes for CASSQSASGGSLVEQYF.

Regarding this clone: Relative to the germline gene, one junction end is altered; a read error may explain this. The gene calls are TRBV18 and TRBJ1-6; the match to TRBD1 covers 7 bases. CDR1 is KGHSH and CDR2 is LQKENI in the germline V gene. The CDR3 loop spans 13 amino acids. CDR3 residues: CASLPSTGTSLHF. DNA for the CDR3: TGTGCCAGCTTACCATCGACAGGGACAAGCCTCCACTTT.

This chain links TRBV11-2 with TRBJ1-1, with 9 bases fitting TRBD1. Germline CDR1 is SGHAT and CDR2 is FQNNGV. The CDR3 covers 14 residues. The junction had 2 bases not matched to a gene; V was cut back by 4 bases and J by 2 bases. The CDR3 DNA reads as TGTGCCAGCAGCTGGGGACAGGGAAACACTGAAGCTTTCTTT. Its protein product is CASSWGQGNTEAFF. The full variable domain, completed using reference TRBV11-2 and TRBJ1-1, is EAGVAQSPRYKIIEKRQSVAFWCNPISGHATLYWYQQILGQGPKLLIQFQNNGVVDDSQLPKDRFSAERLKGVDSTLKIQPAKLEDSAVYLCASSWGQGNTEAFFGQGTRLTVV.